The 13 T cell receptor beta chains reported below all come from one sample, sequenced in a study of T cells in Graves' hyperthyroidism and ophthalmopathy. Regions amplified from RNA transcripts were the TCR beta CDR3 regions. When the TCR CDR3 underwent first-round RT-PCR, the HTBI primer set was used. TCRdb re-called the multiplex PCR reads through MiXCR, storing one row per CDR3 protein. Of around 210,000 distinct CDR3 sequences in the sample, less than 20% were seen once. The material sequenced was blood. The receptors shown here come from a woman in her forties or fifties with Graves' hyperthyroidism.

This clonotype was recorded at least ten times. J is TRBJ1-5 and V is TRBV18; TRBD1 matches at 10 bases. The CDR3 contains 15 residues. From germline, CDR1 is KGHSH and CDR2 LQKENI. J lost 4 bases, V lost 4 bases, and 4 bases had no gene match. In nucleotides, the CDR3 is TGTGCCAGCTCACTGGGACAGGGGCCAAATCAGCCCCAGCATTTT. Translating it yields CASSLGQGPNQPQHF.

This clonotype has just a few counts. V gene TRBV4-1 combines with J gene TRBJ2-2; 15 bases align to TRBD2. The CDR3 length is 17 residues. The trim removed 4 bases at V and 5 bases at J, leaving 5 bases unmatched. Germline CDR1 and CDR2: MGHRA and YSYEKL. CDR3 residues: CASSRLGLAGGTGELFF. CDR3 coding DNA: TGCGCCAGCAGCCGTTTGGGACTAGCGGGAGGAACCGGGGAGCTGTTTTTT.

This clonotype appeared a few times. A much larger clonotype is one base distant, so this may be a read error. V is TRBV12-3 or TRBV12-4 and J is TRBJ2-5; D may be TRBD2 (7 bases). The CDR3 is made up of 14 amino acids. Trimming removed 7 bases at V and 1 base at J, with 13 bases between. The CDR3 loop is CASNHREGQETQYF. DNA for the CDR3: TGTGCCAGCAACCACAGGGAGGGCCAAGAGACCCAGTACTTC.

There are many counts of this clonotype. The CDR3 nucleotides are TGTGCCAGCAGTCGAGGTGGCCTGGATGAAAAACTGTTTTTT. This gives the protein CASSRGGLDEKLFF. The chain is built from TRBV6-1 and TRBJ1-4, with D hard to call. The germline V gene encodes CDR1 MNHNS and CDR2 SASEGT. The length of the CDR3 is 14 residues. V gave up 5 bases and J gave up 6 bases, with 13 bases separating them.

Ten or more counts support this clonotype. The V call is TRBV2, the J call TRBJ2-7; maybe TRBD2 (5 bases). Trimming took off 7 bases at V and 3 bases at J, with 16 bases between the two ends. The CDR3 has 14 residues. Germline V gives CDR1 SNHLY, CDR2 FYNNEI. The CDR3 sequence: CASKENPGYYEQYF. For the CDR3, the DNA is TGTGCCAGCAAGGAGAACCCGGGATACTACGAGCAGTACTTC.

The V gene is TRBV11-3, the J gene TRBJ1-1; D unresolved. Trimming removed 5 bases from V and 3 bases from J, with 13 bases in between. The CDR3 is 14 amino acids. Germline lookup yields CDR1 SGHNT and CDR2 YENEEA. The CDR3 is CASSTSGRDTEAFF. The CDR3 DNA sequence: TGTGCCAGCAGCACTAGCGGTAGGGACACTGAAGCTTTCTTT.

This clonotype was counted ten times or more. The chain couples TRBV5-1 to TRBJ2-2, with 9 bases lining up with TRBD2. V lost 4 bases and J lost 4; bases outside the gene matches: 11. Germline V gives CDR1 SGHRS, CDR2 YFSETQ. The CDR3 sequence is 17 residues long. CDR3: CASSRTAGTSFTGELFF. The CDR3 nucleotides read TGCGCCAGCAGCCGTACCGCCGGGACTAGCTTCACCGGGGAGCTGTTTTTT.

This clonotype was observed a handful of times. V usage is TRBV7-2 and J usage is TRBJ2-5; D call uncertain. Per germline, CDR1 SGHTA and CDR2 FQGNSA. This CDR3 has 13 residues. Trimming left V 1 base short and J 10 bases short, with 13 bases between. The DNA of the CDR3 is TGTGCCAGCAGCTTAGTCCCCCCGGAAGGCCAGTACTTC. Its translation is CASSLVPPEGQYF.

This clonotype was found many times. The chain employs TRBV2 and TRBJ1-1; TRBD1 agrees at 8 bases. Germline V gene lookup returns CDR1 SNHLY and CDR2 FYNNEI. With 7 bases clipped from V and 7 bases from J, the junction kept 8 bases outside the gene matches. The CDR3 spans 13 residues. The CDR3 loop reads CASNQGQVSEAFF. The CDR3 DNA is TGTGCCAGCAATCAGGGACAGGTTAGTGAAGCTTTCTTT.

The CDR3: CSALAGTGNYEQYF. CDR3 sequence (DNA): TGCAGTGCCCTCGCCGGGACAGGTAACTACGAGCAGTACTTC. This rearrangement joins TRBV20-1 to TRBJ2-7; 8 bases map to TRBD1. After removal of 6 bases from V and 3 bases from J, the junction contained 10 bases not matched to a gene. Germline assignment: CDR1 DFQATT and CDR2 SNEGSKA (reference sequence). The CDR3 runs 14 residues.

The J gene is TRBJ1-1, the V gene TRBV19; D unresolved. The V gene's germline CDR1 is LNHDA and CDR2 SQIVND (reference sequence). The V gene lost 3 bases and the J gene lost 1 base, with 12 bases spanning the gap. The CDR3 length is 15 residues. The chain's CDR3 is CASSMFASKNTEAFF. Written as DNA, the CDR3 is TGTGCCAGTAGTATGTTTGCTAGTAAGAACACTGAAGCTTTCTTT.

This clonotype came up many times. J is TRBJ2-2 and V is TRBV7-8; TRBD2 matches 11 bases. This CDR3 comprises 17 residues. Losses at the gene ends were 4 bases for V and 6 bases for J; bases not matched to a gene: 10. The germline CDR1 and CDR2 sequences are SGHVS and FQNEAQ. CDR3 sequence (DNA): TGTGCCAGCAGCTCCCGTCTAGCGGGAGGCGGAGCCGGGGAGCTGTTTTTT. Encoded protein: CASSSRLAGGGAGELFF.

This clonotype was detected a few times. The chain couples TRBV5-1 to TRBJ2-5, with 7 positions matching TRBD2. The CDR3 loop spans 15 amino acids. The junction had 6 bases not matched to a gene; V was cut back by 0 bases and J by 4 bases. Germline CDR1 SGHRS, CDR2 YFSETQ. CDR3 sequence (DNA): TGCGCCAGCAGCTTGGTCGGCGGGAGCGGAGAGACCCAGTACTTC. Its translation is CASSLVGGSGETQYF. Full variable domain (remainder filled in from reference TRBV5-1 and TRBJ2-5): KAGVTQTPRYLIKTRGQQVTLSCSPISGHRSVSWYQQTPGQGLQFLFEYFSETQRNKGNFPGRFSGRQFSNSRSEMNVSTLELGDSALYLCASSLVGGSGETQYFGPGTRLLVL.